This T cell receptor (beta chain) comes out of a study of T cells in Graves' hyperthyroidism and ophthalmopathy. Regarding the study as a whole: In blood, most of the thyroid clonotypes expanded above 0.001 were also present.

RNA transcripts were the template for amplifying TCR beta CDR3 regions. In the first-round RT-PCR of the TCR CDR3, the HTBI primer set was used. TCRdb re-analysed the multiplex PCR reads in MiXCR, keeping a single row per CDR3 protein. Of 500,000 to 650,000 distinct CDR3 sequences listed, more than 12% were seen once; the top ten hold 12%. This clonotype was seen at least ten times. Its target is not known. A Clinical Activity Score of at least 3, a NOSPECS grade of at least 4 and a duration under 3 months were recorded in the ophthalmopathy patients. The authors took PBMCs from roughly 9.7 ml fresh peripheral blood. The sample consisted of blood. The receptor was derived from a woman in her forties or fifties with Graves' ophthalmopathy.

For the CDR3, the DNA is TGCAGTGCTAGAGATATCCGGGGACTCAGCACAGATACGCAGTATTTT. It specifies CSARDIRGLSTDTQYF. The chain couples TRBV20-1 to TRBJ2-3; tentatively, D is TRBD2 (6 bases). The germline V and J ends were trimmed by 0 bases and 0 bases, with 13 bases remaining between them. This CDR3 is 16 amino acids long. CDR1 DFQATT and CDR2 SNEGSKA come from the germline V gene (reference sequence).